One sample yielded the 10 T cell receptor beta chains listed below, sequenced in a study of blood T cell repertoires in COVID-19 (dated by TCRdb to about 2020). The library was made by the immunoSEQ multiplex PCR assay. Sourced from immuneACCESS, this table was stored by TCRdb with only in-frame sequences that have V and J called. A share of the clones is absent; for the studies checked, an unresolved V gene accounts for under half, and the remainder has no known explanation. A total of just over 95,000 clones appear in this sample, around nine tenths of them only once. The ten largest make up 1.5% to 2% of the sample. Material: peripheral blood. These receptors were collected from a man in his sixties with acute or convalescent COVID-19.

This rearrangement joins TRBV7-2 to TRBJ1-2; D is perhaps TRBD1 (6 bases). Trimming cost V 2 bases and J 4 bases, with 14 bases left between them. The CDR3 is 15 residues long. CDR1 and CDR2 from the germline V gene are SGHTA and FQGNSA. CDR3 DNA sequence: TGTGCCAGCAGCTTACAGGGGCTCAGTAGCTATGGCTACACCTTC. Its translation is CASSLQGLSSYGYTF. The variable domain in full, with the rest retrieved from reference TRBV7-2 and TRBJ1-2, is GAGVSQSPSNKVTEKGKDVELRCDPISGHTALYWYRQSLGQGLEFLIYFQGNSAPDKSGLPSDRFSAERTGGSVSTLTIQRTQQEDSAVYLCASSLQGLSSYGYTFGSGTRLTVV.

CDR3 nucleotide sequence: TGTGCCAGCAGCCGACTACCCTACAATGAGCAGTTCTTC. Translated, it gives CASSRLPYNEQFF. The V gene is TRBV7-9, the J gene TRBJ2-1; maybe TRBD2 (5 bases). The CDR3 consists of 13 residues. Trimming removed 5 bases at V and 2 bases at J, with 7 bases between. Germline CDR1 reads SEHNR; CDR2 reads FQNEAQ (reference sequence).

V gene TRBV7-2 combines with J gene TRBJ2-7; TRBD1 might be the D (7 bases). V gave up 1 base and J gave up 2 bases, with 15 bases separating them. The CDR3 has 16 residues. Germline loops: CDR1 SGHTA, CDR2 FQGNSA. The chain's CDR3 is CASSLVGGTAAYEQYF. Here the CDR3 DNA reads TGTGCCAGCAGCTTAGTAGGCGGGACAGCAGCCTACGAGCAGTACTTC.

The chain joins TRBV11-2 to TRBJ2-3, with D tentatively TRBD2 (5 bases). This CDR3 region has 17 residues. Per the germline V gene, CDR1 is SGHAT and CDR2 is FQNNGV. V was pared by 5 bases and J by 6 bases, with 24 bases between. The CDR3 DNA is TGTGCCAGCAGCCGTATTGGAGGCCGGGGTCCGAGGGATACGCAGTATTTT. Its translation is CASSRIGGRGPRDTQYF.

Only a few counts were recorded for this clone. The chain carries TRBV18 and TRBJ1-1; tentatively, D is TRBD1 (5 bases). The CDR3 sequence is 13 residues long. Germline V gene data show CDR1 as KGHSH and CDR2 as LQKENI. Trimming took off 6 bases at V and 5 bases at J, with 13 bases between the two ends. The CDR3 DNA sequence: TGTGCCAGCTCTCGGGACTGGGGGACTGAAGCTTTCTTT. Translating gives CASSRDWGTEAFF.

This clone is a singleton in its sample. The gene calls are TRBV10-3 and TRBJ1-1; D is undetermined. CDR1 and CDR2 from the germline V gene are ENHRY and SYGVKD. V lost 6 bases and J 0 bases, leaving 11 bases between the germline ends. The CDR3 runs to 14 residues. CDR3 DNA: TGTGCCATCAGGGCGGGATCCATGAACACTGAAGCTTTCTTT. It encodes CAIRAGSMNTEAFF.

The chain links TRBV5-4 to TRBJ1-2, with 10 positions matching TRBD1. The V and J ends lost 4 bases and 4 bases, in that order; junction bases with no gene match: 13. This CDR3 spans 17 amino acids. The germline gives CDR1 SGHNT, CDR2 YYREEE (reference sequence). As DNA, the CDR3 is TGTGCCAGCAGCGCCAAGGGTGGGGACAGGGGTAGCTATGGCTACACCTTC. This gives the protein CASSAKGGDRGSYGYTF.

This sequence joins TRBV6-2 or TRBV6-3 and TRBJ2-7, with no clear D. There are 11 residues in the CDR3. The V end lost 4 bases, the J end lost 3 bases, and 4 bases lay between the germline ends. Germline loops: CDR1 MNHEY, CDR2 SVGEGT. The CDR3 protein is CASSSVYEQYF. CDR3 bases: TGTGCCAGCAGTTCCGTCTACGAGCAGTACTTC.

V and J are TRBV9 and TRBJ1-1, with 8 bases fitting TRBD1. The CDR3 is 16 amino acids. Germline-derived CDR1 and CDR2 are SGDLS and YYNGEE. The junction had 9 bases not matched to a gene; V was cut back by 0 bases and J by 5 bases. CDR3 protein: CASSVASQGAGTEAFF. The CDR3 region has the DNA TGTGCCAGCAGCGTAGCTAGCCAGGGGGCCGGGACTGAAGCTTTCTTT.

The chain carries TRBV27 and TRBJ1-2, with D tentatively TRBD1 (5 bases). This CDR3 has 14 residues. The V gene's germline CDR1 is MNHEY and CDR2 SMNVEV (reference sequence). The ends were cut back, 6 bases at V and 4 bases at J, with 15 bases in the middle. CDR3 sequence reads: CASSRAGTPYGYTF. CDR3 in DNA: TGTGCCAGCAGCAGGGCTGGCACGCCCTATGGCTACACCTTC.